These 10 T cell receptor beta chains were sequenced from one sample in a study of cytomegalovirus exposure and HLA in healthy donors. Profiling relied on immunoSEQ multiplex PCR, and the TCRdb table lists in-frame clones only, not all of them. The repertoire holds 97,000 or so clones, with about 94% as singletons. Sequencing was done on a sample of PBMCs. The source of these receptors is a young woman in good health and CMV-seronegative.

Turning to this clone: Germline is not matched at one junction end, which may reflect a read error. The chain links TRBV5-6 to TRBJ2-1, with TRBD2 matching 10 bases. This CDR3 comprises 15 residues. The germline CDR1 and CDR2 sequences are SGHDT and YYEEEE. The CDR3 loop reads CASSLSGRAYNEQFF. In DNA, the CDR3 is TGTGCCAGCAGCTTGAGCGGGAGGGCCTATAATGAGCAGTTCTTC.

The V call is TRBV10-2, the J call TRBJ1-2, with 7 bases fitting TRBD1. V lost 6 bases to trimming and J lost 5 bases; unmatched junction nucleotides: 9. CDR1 is WSHSY, CDR2 SAAADI, per germline. The CDR3 is made up of 14 amino acids. The CDR3 DNA sequence: TGCGCCAGCAGCCTCCCGGGACAGCAATATGGCTACACCTTC. Amino acid sequence: CASSLPGQQYGYTF.

The J gene is TRBJ1-3, the V gene TRBV28; D may be TRBD1 (6 bases). Trimming left V 5 bases short and J 0 bases short, with 17 bases between. Germline-derived CDR1 and CDR2 are MDHEN and SYDVKM. This CDR3 has 17 residues. CDR3: CASSGGGQLNSGNTIYF. The CDR3 DNA sequence: TGTGCCAGCAGTGGGGGCGGACAGCTGAACTCTGGAAACACCATATATTTT.

The chain is built from TRBV11-2 and TRBJ1-1, with 9 bases aligning to TRBD1. V was clipped by 4 bases and J by 1 base; unmatched bases: 4. This CDR3 spans 15 amino acids. The germline V gene encodes CDR1 SGHAT and CDR2 FQNNGV. CDR3 sequence: CASSSWTGANTEAFF. CDR3 bases: TGTGCCAGCAGCTCTTGGACAGGGGCGAACACTGAAGCTTTCTTT.

This clone was counted between two and nine times. V and J are TRBV5-4 and TRBJ1-2; TRBD1 agrees at 8 bases. The J segment lost 4 bases and the V segment lost 4 bases, leaving 6 bases of the junction unmatched. Germline V lookup: CDR1 SGHNT, CDR2 YYREEE (reference sequence). This CDR3 has 14 amino acids. CDR3 nucleotide sequence: TGTGCCAGCAGCCCCTGGGACAGGACCTATGGCTACACCTTC. Translating gives CASSPWDRTYGYTF.

The V call is TRBV7-8, the J call TRBJ2-7; 13 nucleotides line up with TRBD2. V shed 4 bases, J shed 3 bases, and the junction held 6 bases outside the gene matches. The CDR3 has 16 amino acids. Germline CDR1 and CDR2: SGHVS and FQNEAQ. The CDR3 is CASSSLGLAGIYEQYF. CDR3 bases: TGTGCCAGCAGCTCCCTGGGACTAGCGGGGATCTACGAGCAGTACTTC.

The chain joins TRBV18 to TRBJ1-4; the D gene is possibly TRBD1 (5 bases). Germline V lookup: CDR1 KGHSH, CDR2 LQKENI. The length of the CDR3 is 14 residues. Between the trimmed V and J ends, which lost 5 bases and 8 bases, there was a span of 15 bases. The CDR3 sequence: CASSASYGGEKLFF. The CDR3 DNA follows: TGTGCCAGCTCAGCTTCCTATGGGGGGGAAAAACTGTTTTTT.

The chain links TRBV2 to TRBJ2-3; D is ambiguous. V lost 6 bases, J lost 3 bases, and 4 bases lay in between. CDR1 and CDR2 (germline): SNHLY, FYNNEI. This CDR3 is built from 11 residues. DNA for the CDR3: TGTGCCAGCAGCGTTACAGATACGCAGTATTTT. This encodes CASSVTDTQYF.

The chain combines TRBV4-1 with TRBJ2-3; D is perhaps TRBD2 (6 bases). The CDR3 loop spans 17 amino acids. Germline CDR1 is MGHRA and CDR2 is YSYEKL. The V and J ends lost 4 bases and 3 bases respectively, with 20 bases between them. The CDR3 nucleotides are TGCGCCAGCAGCCGAACCAAAGCGGGCCGGGGGACAGATACGCAGTATTTT. Residues: CASSRTKAGRGTDTQYF.

The genes are TRBV25-1 and TRBJ2-7, with 8 bases aligning to TRBD1. Trimming at V came to 5 bases and at J to 7 bases, leaving 7 bases not matched to a gene. This CDR3 contains 13 residues. Germline V CDR1 and CDR2: MGHDK, SYGVNS. The CDR3 spells CASSPQGAREQYF. CDR3 coding DNA: TGTGCCAGCAGTCCGCAGGGGGCGCGGGAGCAGTACTTC.